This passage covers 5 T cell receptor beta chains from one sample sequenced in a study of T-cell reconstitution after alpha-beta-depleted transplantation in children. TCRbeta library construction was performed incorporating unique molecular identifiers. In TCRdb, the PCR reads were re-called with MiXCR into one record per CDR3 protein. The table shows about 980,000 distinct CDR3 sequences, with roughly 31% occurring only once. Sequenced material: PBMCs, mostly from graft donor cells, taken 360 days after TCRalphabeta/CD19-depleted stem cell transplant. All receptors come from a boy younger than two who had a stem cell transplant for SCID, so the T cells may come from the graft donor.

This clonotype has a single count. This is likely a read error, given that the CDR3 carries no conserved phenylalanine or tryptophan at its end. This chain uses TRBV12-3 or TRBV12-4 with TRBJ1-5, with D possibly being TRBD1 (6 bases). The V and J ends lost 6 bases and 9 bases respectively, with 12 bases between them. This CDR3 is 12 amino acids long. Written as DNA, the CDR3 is TGTGCCAGCAGATCTAGGGGGGGGCCCCAGCATTGT. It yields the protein CASRSRGGPQHC.

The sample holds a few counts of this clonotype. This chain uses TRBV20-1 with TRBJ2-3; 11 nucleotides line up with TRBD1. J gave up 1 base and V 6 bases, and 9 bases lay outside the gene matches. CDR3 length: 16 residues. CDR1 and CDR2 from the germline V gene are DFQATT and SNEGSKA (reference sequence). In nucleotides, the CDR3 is TGCAGTGCCCCGAGAGCGGGACAGGGGGGCACAGATACGCAGTATTTT. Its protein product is CSAPRAGQGGTDTQYF.

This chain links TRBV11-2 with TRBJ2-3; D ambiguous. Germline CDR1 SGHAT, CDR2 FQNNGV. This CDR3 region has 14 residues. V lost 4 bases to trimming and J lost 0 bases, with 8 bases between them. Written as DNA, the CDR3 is TGTGCCAGCAGCTCAAGACTTAGCACAGATACGCAGTATTTT. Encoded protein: CASSSRLSTDTQYF.

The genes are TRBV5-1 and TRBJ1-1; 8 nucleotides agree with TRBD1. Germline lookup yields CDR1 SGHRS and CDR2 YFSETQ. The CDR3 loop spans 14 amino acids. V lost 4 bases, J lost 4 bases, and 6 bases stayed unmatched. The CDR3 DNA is TGCGCCAGCAGCAGCACAGGGGGGAGCACTGAAGCTTTCTTT. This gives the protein CASSSTGGSTEAFF.

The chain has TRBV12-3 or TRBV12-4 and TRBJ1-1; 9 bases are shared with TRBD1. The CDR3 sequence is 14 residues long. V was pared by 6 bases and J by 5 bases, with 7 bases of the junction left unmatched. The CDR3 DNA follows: TGTGCCAGCAGACTACAGGGGGCGCCGACTGAAGCTTTCTTT. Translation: CASRLQGAPTEAFF.